A selection of T cell receptor beta chains follows, all from one sample in a study of shared clonotypes between healthy human individuals. Assay used: immunoSEQ multiplex PCR; TCRdb lists only in-frame clones, some missing. This table has over a million clones, 75% to 85% appearing once. The sample consisted of memory CD4+ T cells from PBMCs. These receptors were obtained from a man between 18 and 29 years old in good health. Some clones in this sample may be carry-over from other donors' samples. The CDR3 runs from the conserved cysteine through the conserved F or W. D genes are given only for firm matches. Clone size is not always given. Where it is, it says once, few, many or a class for expanded clones.

cdr3_aa: CASSDTGGNEKLFF; cdr3_nt: TGTGCCAGCAGTGATACCGGGGGGAATGAAAAACTGTTTTTT; cdr3_length: 14; v_call: TRBV2; j_call: TRBJ1-4; d_call: -; clone_size: -
cdr3_aa: CATHEPGHLEPDTNTGELFF; cdr3_nt: TGTGCCACCCACGAACCGGGACATCTCGAACCGGACACGAACACCGGGGAGCTGTTTTTT; cdr3_length: 20; v_call: TRBV7-6; j_call: TRBJ2-2; d_call: -; clone_size: -
cdr3_aa: CASSQDLRSYEQYF; cdr3_nt: TGTGCCAGCAGCCAAGACCTCCGGTCCTACGAGCAGTACTTC; cdr3_length: 14; v_call: TRBV4-2; j_call: TRBJ2-7; d_call: -; clone_size: once
cdr3_aa: CASSHLPGTGRETQYF; cdr3_nt: TGTGCCAGCAGCCACCTTCCCGGGACAGGGAGGGAGACCCAGTACTTC; cdr3_length: 16; v_call: TRBV5-6; j_call: TRBJ2-5; d_call: TRBD1; clone_size: -
cdr3_aa: CTSSQPPAPKGSNEKLFF; cdr3_nt: TGCACCAGCAGCCAACCACCAGCACCAAAGGGCTCTAATGAAAAACTGTTTTTT; cdr3_length: 18; v_call: TRBV1; j_call: TRBJ1-4; d_call: -; clone_size: -
cdr3_aa: CASSQVDMGLAGVNEQFF; cdr3_nt: TGCGCCAGCAGCCAAGTAGACATGGGACTAGCGGGAGTCAATGAGCAGTTCTTC; cdr3_length: 18; v_call: TRBV4-1; j_call: TRBJ2-1; d_call: TRBD2; clone_size: -
cdr3_aa: CASSAATGTSRPSTDTQYF; cdr3_nt: TGTGCCAGCAGCGCAGCGACCGGGACTAGCCGTCCTAGCACAGATACGCAGTATTTT; cdr3_length: 19; v_call: TRBV7-9; j_call: TRBJ2-3; d_call: TRBD2; clone_size: -
cdr3_aa: CASSQGGLAGSRYEQYF; cdr3_nt: TGCGCCAGCAGCCAAGGTGGCCTAGCGGGATCTCGCTACGAGCAGTACTTC; cdr3_length: 17; v_call: TRBV4-1; j_call: TRBJ2-7; d_call: TRBD2; clone_size: many
cdr3_aa: CASGRGDTNYGYTF; cdr3_nt: TGTGCTAGTGGCCGGGGGGATACTAACTATGGCTACACCTTC; cdr3_length: 14; v_call: TRBV12-5; j_call: TRBJ1-2; d_call: -; clone_size: -
cdr3_aa: CATSSDSGRWGEQFF; cdr3_nt: TGTGCCACCAGCAGTGATAGCGGGAGGTGGGGTGAGCAGTTCTTC; cdr3_length: 15; v_call: TRBV15; j_call: TRBJ2-1; d_call: TRBD2; clone_size: -
cdr3_aa: CASRREEGGNTIYF; cdr3_nt: TGTGCCAGCAGACGAGAAGAGGGTGGAAACACCATATATTTT; cdr3_length: 14; v_call: TRBV6-6; j_call: TRBJ1-3; d_call: -; clone_size: -
cdr3_aa: CASSYQGGAGGWQEQFF; cdr3_nt: TGTGCCAGCAGCTACCAGGGCGGAGCGGGAGGTTGGCAAGAGCAGTTCTTC; cdr3_length: 17; v_call: TRBV7-2; j_call: TRBJ2-1; d_call: TRBD2; clone_size: -
cdr3_aa: CASSLDRGVSNQPQHF; cdr3_nt: TGTGCCAGCAGCTTAGACAGGGGGGTAAGCAATCAGCCCCAGCATTTT; cdr3_length: 16; v_call: TRBV7-9; j_call: TRBJ1-5; d_call: TRBD1; clone_size: -
cdr3_aa: CASSTDRREQYF; cdr3_nt: TGTGCCAGCAGTACAGACAGGCGCGAGCAGTACTTC; cdr3_length: 12; v_call: TRBV27; j_call: TRBJ2-7; d_call: -; clone_size: -
cdr3_aa: CASSFGTNTEAFF; cdr3_nt: TGTGCCAGCAGCTTCGGGACGAACACTGAAGCTTTCTTT; cdr3_length: 13; v_call: TRBV5-6; j_call: TRBJ1-1; d_call: -; clone_size: -
cdr3_aa: CASSPPSTDTQYF; cdr3_nt: TGCGCCAGCAGCCCCCCTAGCACAGATACGCAGTATTTT; cdr3_length: 13; v_call: TRBV5-1; j_call: TRBJ2-3; d_call: -; clone_size: -
cdr3_aa: CASSAWEAGNEQFF; cdr3_nt: TGTGCCAGCAGCGCCTGGGAGGCTGGCAATGAGCAGTTCTTC; cdr3_length: 14; v_call: TRBV11-2; j_call: TRBJ2-1; d_call: -; clone_size: -
cdr3_aa: CASHNIRDGGQPQHF; cdr3_nt: TGTGCCAGTCATAACATCCGGGATGGAGGTCAGCCCCAGCATTTT; cdr3_length: 15; v_call: TRBV19; j_call: TRBJ1-5; d_call: -; clone_size: -
cdr3_aa: CASSEDYVAHEQFF; cdr3_nt: TGTGCCAGCAGCGAGGATTACGTGGCTCATGAGCAGTTCTTC; cdr3_length: 14; v_call: TRBV28; j_call: TRBJ2-1; d_call: -; clone_size: -
cdr3_aa: CASSLRVNSNQPQHF; cdr3_nt: TGCGCCAGCAGCCTCAGGGTGAATAGCAATCAGCCCCAGCATTTT; cdr3_length: 15; v_call: TRBV4-1; j_call: TRBJ1-5; d_call: -; clone_size: -
cdr3_aa: CASSSVSGAHGYTF; cdr3_nt: TGTGCCAGCAGCTCGGTTTCGGGGGCTCATGGCTACACCTTC; cdr3_length: 14; v_call: TRBV7-9; j_call: TRBJ1-2; d_call: -; clone_size: -
cdr3_aa: CASSVSASGSQETQYF; cdr3_nt: TGTGCCAGCAGTGTTAGCGCTAGCGGGAGCCAAGAGACCCAGTACTTC; cdr3_length: 16; v_call: TRBV6-1; j_call: TRBJ2-5; d_call: TRBD2; clone_size: -
cdr3_aa: CASSGAGGAYGYTF; cdr3_nt: TGTGCCAGCAGTGGGGCAGGGGGCGCTTACGGCTACACCTTC; cdr3_length: 14; v_call: TRBV28; j_call: TRBJ1-2; d_call: TRBD1; clone_size: -
cdr3_aa: CASSSWETQYF; cdr3_nt: TGTGCCAGCAGCTCTTGGGAGACCCAGTACTTC; cdr3_length: 11; v_call: TRBV7-8; j_call: TRBJ2-5; d_call: -; clone_size: -
cdr3_aa: CASTKRLYSITNTEAFF; cdr3_nt: TGTGCCAGCACCAAAAGGTTGTATTCGATTACGAACACTGAAGCTTTCTTT; cdr3_length: 17; v_call: TRBV2; j_call: TRBJ1-1; d_call: -; clone_size: -
cdr3_aa: CASSLTGGPTDTQYF; cdr3_nt: TGTGCCAGCAGTCTTACAGGGGGGCCCACAGATACGCAGTATTTT; cdr3_length: 15; v_call: TRBV5-6; j_call: TRBJ2-3; d_call: TRBD1; clone_size: -
cdr3_aa: CASSISRGGDTQYF; cdr3_nt: TGTGCCAGCAGTATCAGCAGGGGTGGAGATACGCAGTATTTT; cdr3_length: 14; v_call: TRBV14; j_call: TRBJ2-3; d_call: -; clone_size: -
cdr3_aa: CASSLGRGVADEQFF; cdr3_nt: TGCGCCAGCAGCTTGGGGCGGGGAGTAGCCGATGAGCAGTTCTTC; cdr3_length: 15; v_call: TRBV5-1; j_call: TRBJ2-1; d_call: -; clone_size: many
cdr3_aa: CASSLDRVGSTGELFF; cdr3_nt: TGTGCCAGCAGCTTAGACAGGGTAGGCTCCACCGGGGAGCTGTTTTTT; cdr3_length: 16; v_call: TRBV11-1; j_call: TRBJ2-2; d_call: -; clone_size: -
cdr3_aa: CATNGPEETQYF; cdr3_nt: TGTGCCACAAACGGACCCGAAGAGACCCAGTACTTC; cdr3_length: 12; v_call: TRBV10-3; j_call: TRBJ2-5; d_call: -; clone_size: -
cdr3_aa: CAAGDTGTGELFF; cdr3_nt: TGTGCCGCGGGGGACACGGGCACCGGGGAGCTGTTTTTT; cdr3_length: 13; v_call: TRBV28; j_call: TRBJ2-2; d_call: -; clone_size: -
cdr3_aa: CASSLSLAGPYNEQFF; cdr3_nt: TGTGCCAGCAGCTTAAGTCTGGCGGGACCCTACAATGAGCAGTTCTTC; cdr3_length: 16; v_call: TRBV7-3; j_call: TRBJ2-1; d_call: -; clone_size: -
cdr3_aa: CASSPRPDTEAFF; cdr3_nt: TGTGCCAGCTCACCGCGCCCCGACACTGAAGCTTTCTTT; cdr3_length: 13; v_call: TRBV18; j_call: TRBJ1-1; d_call: -; clone_size: -
cdr3_aa: CASSSPRGGRRHEQYF; cdr3_nt: TGTGCCAGCAGCTCCCCGAGGGGCGGGAGGCGCCACGAGCAGTACTTC; cdr3_length: 16; v_call: TRBV7-2; j_call: TRBJ2-7; d_call: TRBD2; clone_size: once
cdr3_aa: CASSLNPPFGSGGSDTQYF; cdr3_nt: TGCGCCAGCAGCTTGAACCCCCCCTTTGGTAGCGGAGGGTCGGATACGCAGTATTTT; cdr3_length: 19; v_call: TRBV5-1; j_call: TRBJ2-3; d_call: -; clone_size: -
cdr3_aa: CASSDTGTSVNYNEQFF; cdr3_nt: TGTGCCAGCAGCGACACTGGGACTAGCGTAAACTACAATGAGCAGTTCTTC; cdr3_length: 17; v_call: TRBV14; j_call: TRBJ2-1; d_call: TRBD2; clone_size: once
cdr3_aa: CASSPQRSSYNEQFF; cdr3_nt: TGTGCCAGCAGCCCCCAGCGGAGCTCCTACAATGAGCAGTTCTTC; cdr3_length: 15; v_call: TRBV5-4; j_call: TRBJ2-1; d_call: -; clone_size: -
cdr3_aa: CASSLGPYTGELFF; cdr3_nt: TGTGCCAGCAGTTTGGGGCCGTACACCGGGGAGCTGTTTTTT; cdr3_length: 14; v_call: TRBV27; j_call: TRBJ2-2; d_call: -; clone_size: once
cdr3_aa: CASSTGGYQPQHF; cdr3_nt: TGTGCCTCTTCGACAGGGGGTTATCAGCCCCAGCATTTT; cdr3_length: 13; v_call: TRBV30; j_call: TRBJ1-5; d_call: TRBD1; clone_size: -
cdr3_aa: CASSFAGTGGQRWDGYTF; cdr3_nt: TGTGCCAGCAGTTTCGCTGGGACAGGGGGTCAAAGGTGGGATGGCTACACCTTC; cdr3_length: 18; v_call: TRBV28; j_call: TRBJ1-2; d_call: TRBD1; clone_size: many
cdr3_aa: CASSRDRLQPQHF; cdr3_nt: TGTGCCAGCAGCCGGGATCGACTTCAGCCCCAGCATTTT; cdr3_length: 13; v_call: TRBV5-8; j_call: TRBJ1-5; d_call: -; clone_size: many
cdr3_aa: CASSPWRDTDTQYF; cdr3_nt: TGTGCCAGCTCACCATGGCGGGACACAGATACGCAGTATTTT; cdr3_length: 14; v_call: TRBV18; j_call: TRBJ2-3; d_call: -; clone_size: -
cdr3_aa: CASSLVRSSTDTQYF; cdr3_nt: TGCGCCAGCAGCTTAGTTCGTTCTAGCACAGATACGCAGTATTTT; cdr3_length: 15; v_call: TRBV5-1; j_call: TRBJ2-3; d_call: -; clone_size: -
cdr3_aa: CASSQVREGANEQFF; cdr3_nt: TGTGCCAGCAGCCAAGTGCGGGAGGGGGCCAATGAGCAGTTCTTC; cdr3_length: 15; v_call: TRBV4-2; j_call: TRBJ2-1; d_call: TRBD2; clone_size: -
cdr3_aa: CASSAREQGAGEKLFF; cdr3_nt: TGTGCCAGCAGTGCCAGGGAACAGGGGGCAGGTGAAAAACTGTTTTTT; cdr3_length: 16; v_call: TRBV27; j_call: TRBJ1-4; d_call: TRBD1; clone_size: -
cdr3_aa: CAWSLSSGYEQYF; cdr3_nt: TGTGCCTGGAGTCTGTCGAGTGGGTACGAGCAGTACTTC; cdr3_length: 13; v_call: TRBV30; j_call: TRBJ2-7; d_call: -; clone_size: -
cdr3_aa: CASGTGTGETQYF; cdr3_nt: TGTGCCAGCGGCACCGGGACAGGAGAGACCCAGTACTTC; cdr3_length: 13; v_call: TRBV6-5; j_call: TRBJ2-5; d_call: TRBD1; clone_size: -
cdr3_aa: CASSLMASGLETQYF; cdr3_nt: TGTGCCAGCAGCTTAATGGCTAGCGGATTGGAGACCCAGTACTTC; cdr3_length: 15; v_call: TRBV7-3; j_call: TRBJ2-5; d_call: TRBD2; clone_size: once
cdr3_aa: CASSVVWQGETQYF; cdr3_nt: TGTGCCAGCAGCGTAGTGTGGCAGGGGGAGACCCAGTACTTC; cdr3_length: 14; v_call: TRBV9; j_call: TRBJ2-5; d_call: -; clone_size: -
cdr3_aa: CASSTSGSSYEQYF; cdr3_nt: TGTGCCAGCAGTACCTCCGGGAGCTCCTACGAGCAGTACTTC; cdr3_length: 14; v_call: TRBV2; j_call: TRBJ2-7; d_call: -; clone_size: -